The 30 T cell receptor beta chains presented below share a single source sample, sequenced in a study of immune heterogeneity within non-small cell lung tumors (dated by TCRdb to the late 2010s). Sequenced on a HiSeq X Ten. The TCR beta CDR3 region was amplified with a multiplex PCR system whose first round ran for around 10 cycles using 32 V-gene forward primers and 13 J-gene reverse primers. The raw public reads went through TCRdb reprocessing: fastp at Q25, MiXCR clone calling, in-frame beta chains kept. Each CDR3 protein gets just one entry, which takes the most common genes and DNA from the rows behind it. The sample table shows around 30,000 distinct CDR3 sequences, and more than 25% are seen once. The top ten clones comprise 3% to 4.5% of the sample. For the TCR template, genomic DNA was extracted from bulk tumor tissue, and approximately 540 ng of gDNA was amplified for each sample. During surgery, multiple biopsies were taken from each primary tumor, with sampling sites spaced as far apart as possible within the tumor mass. The study cohort was described as untreated, and the patients were newly diagnosed NSCLC cases having curative surgery.

What was sequenced was lung tumor tissue. These receptors originate from a man between 40 and 49 years old with non-small cell lung cancer.

This clonotype was observed a few times. Since no conserved phenylalanine or tryptophan closes the CDR3, a read error is the likely cause. The chain links TRBV19 to TRBJ1-2, with a weak D call TRBD1 (6 bases). Trimming cost V 3 bases and J 6 bases, with 17 bases left between them. The germline CDR1 and CDR2 sequences are LNHDA and SQIVND (reference sequence). This CDR3 spans 15 amino acids. CDR3 sequence (DNA): TGTGCCAGTAGTATGTTGCAGGGGATAGGCGATGGCTACACCTAC. Its translation is CASSMLQGIGDGYTY.

By frequency in the sample, this clonotype is medium-sized (0.01 to 0.1%). The V call is TRBV4-1, the J call TRBJ1-4; 7 nucleotides align to TRBD1. Germline V CDR1 and CDR2: MGHRA, YSYEKL. The CDR3 runs 14 residues. Trimming cost V 3 bases and J 5 bases; bases outside gene matches: 3. CDR3 sequence reads: CASSQTGMNEKLFF. The CDR3 DNA sequence: TGCGCCAGCAGCCAGACAGGGATGAATGAAAAACTGTTTTTT.

This clonotype has more than one count but fewer than ten. The chain recombines TRBV11-3 with TRBJ2-2; D is unclear. Germline V gene lookup returns CDR1 SGHNT and CDR2 YENEEA. The CDR3 covers 12 residues. V gave up 1 base and J gave up 7 bases, with 4 bases separating them. CDR3 region: CASSLGDGELFF. DNA of the CDR3: TGTGCCAGCAGCTTAGGTGACGGGGAGCTGTTTTTT.

About this clonotype itself: One end of the junction does not line up with germline, which may come from a read error. The J gene is TRBJ2-2, the V gene TRBV11-3; no clear D. The V gene's germline CDR1 is SGHNT and CDR2 YENEEA. This CDR3 is 15 amino acids long. As DNA, the CDR3 is TGTGCCAGCAGCTTAGATACCCCGAAAACCGAGGAGCTGTTTTTT. It translates to CASSLDTPKTEELFF. Combining the CDR3 with reference TRBV11-3 and TRBJ2-2 gives the whole variable domain EAGVVQSPRYKIIEKKQPVAFWCNPISGHNTLYWYLQNLGQGPELLIRYENEEAVDDSQLPKDRFSAERLKGVDSTLKIQPAELGDSAVYLCASSLDTPKTEELFFGEGSRLTVL.

There are a few counts of this clonotype. This chain connects TRBV4-3 to TRBJ1-2; 7 nucleotides align to TRBD1. This CDR3 comprises 17 residues. Germline assignment: CDR1 LGHNA and CDR2 YSLEER. J was trimmed by 10 bases and V by 0 bases; bases with no gene match: 17. The CDR3 DNA sequence: TGCGCCAGCAGCCAAGAAGGGGCGACAGGGCTGGGTGGTGACTACACCTTC. Amino acid sequence: CASSQEGATGLGGDYTF.

As for this clonotype: A much larger clone differs from this one at a single base, so this may be a read error. The conserved phenylalanine or tryptophan normally closing the CDR3 is absent here, so this likely arose from a read error. V and J are TRBV6-2 or TRBV6-3 and TRBJ2-2; D gene unclear. CDR3 length equals 11 residues. Trimming took off 5 bases at V and 5 bases at J, with 3 bases between the two ends. Germline CDR1 is MNHEY and CDR2 is SVGEGT. Here the CDR3 reads CASSQTGELFS. DNA of the CDR3: TGTGCCAGCAGTCAAACCGGGGAGCTGTTTTCT.

The V call is TRBV20-1, the J call TRBJ1-1, with 10 positions matching TRBD1. Unmatched junction bases numbered 11, after V lost 0 bases and J lost 10 bases. Germline assignment: CDR1 DFQATT and CDR2 SNEGSKA (reference sequence). The CDR3 has 15 residues. CDR3 protein: CSAREAGTGVQVAFF. The CDR3 bases are TGCAGTGCTAGAGAAGCGGGGACAGGGGTTCAGGTAGCTTTCTTT.

V and J are TRBV5-1 and TRBJ2-7; D might be TRBD1 (5 bases). Trimming removed 4 bases from V and 3 bases from J, with 11 bases in between. This CDR3 contains 13 residues. CDR1 is SGHRS, CDR2 YFSETQ, per germline. The CDR3 DNA reads as TGCGCCAGCAGCCCCGACGGACACTACGAGCAGTACTTC. It codes for CASSPDGHYEQYF.

This clonotype was seen only a few times. The gene calls are TRBV6-1 and TRBJ1-1, with D unclear. The germline V and J ends were trimmed by 5 bases and 12 bases, with 22 bases remaining between them. This CDR3 has 14 residues. Germline CDR1 MNHNS, CDR2 SASEGT. This CDR3 is CASSYLSDTLKTFF. CDR3 nucleotides: TGTGCCAGCAGTTATCTAAGCGATACACTGAAAACTTTCTTT.

This clonotype has just a few counts. This chain uses TRBV12-3 or TRBV12-4 with TRBJ1-5, with unresolved D. The CDR3 length is 16 residues. The ends were cut back, 3 bases at V and 4 bases at J, with 16 bases in the middle. The CDR3 nucleotides are TGTGCCAGCAGTTTTGATCCCAGGAACAATAATCAGCCCCAGCATTTT. The encoded protein is CASSFDPRNNNQPQHF.

This sequence joins TRBV20-1 and TRBJ2-1; tentative D call: TRBD2 (6 bases). This CDR3 comprises 15 residues. Germline-derived CDR1 and CDR2 are DFQATT and SNEGSKA (reference sequence). V lost 6 bases and J 6 bases, leaving 21 bases between the germline ends. The CDR3 sequence is CSAIPGASVGNEQFF. The CDR3 bases are TGCAGTGCAATTCCCGGGGCTAGCGTGGGCAATGAGCAGTTCTTC.

Remarks on this clonotype: Being one base from a much bigger clone, this may be a read error. V usage is TRBV6-2 or TRBV6-3 and J usage is TRBJ2-7; possible D gene TRBD2, 6 bases. The CDR3 is made up of 13 amino acids. The germline CDR1 and CDR2 sequences are MNHEY and SVGEGT. CDR3 protein: CASTQSSVYEQHF. CDR3 DNA: TGTGCCAGCACCCAGTCTAGCGTCTACGAGCAGCACTTC.

This sequence joins TRBV11-2 and TRBJ2-1; D gene uncertain. Germline V gene sequence: CDR1 SGHAT, CDR2 FQNNGV. The CDR3 has 15 residues. Trimming removed 4 bases at V and 0 bases at J, with 10 bases between. The DNA of the CDR3 is TGTGCCAGCAGCTCGACACCGCTCTCCTACAATGAGCAGTTCTTC. This sequence encodes CASSSTPLSYNEQFF.

To note about this clonotype: Given a much more abundant clone one base away, this may be a read error. The chain links TRBV19 to TRBJ2-7, with D possibly being TRBD2 (5 bases). Germline values: CDR1 LNHDA, CDR2 SQIVND (reference sequence). Trimming stripped 5 bases from V and 0 bases from J, with 11 bases between. This CDR3 contains 14 residues. The chain's CDR3 is CASSFGKASYEQYF. CDR3 DNA sequence: TGTGCCAGTAGTTTCGGGAAGGCCTCCTACGAGCAGTACTTC.

The V call is TRBV24-1, the J call TRBJ1-1; D uncertain. Trimming took 0 bases from V and 5 from J, leaving 6 bases between them. The length of the CDR3 is 13 residues. The V gene's germline CDR1 is KGHDR and CDR2 SFDVKD. The CDR3 nucleotides are TGTGCCACCAGTGATTTGGAGGAAACTGAAGCTTTCTTT. Its protein is CATSDLEETEAFF.

This clonotype was counted ten times or more. This chain links TRBV5-1 with TRBJ1-2; the D gene is possibly TRBD1 (6 bases). The CDR3 loop spans 14 amino acids. The V gene's germline CDR1 is SGHRS and CDR2 YFSETQ. Between the trimmed V and J ends, which lost 5 bases and 4 bases, there was a span of 15 bases. CDR3 nucleotides: TGCGCCAGCAGGTCGGGGGGCAGAAGCTATGGCTACACCTTC. This encodes CASRSGGRSYGYTF.

The chain couples TRBV27 to TRBJ2-1, with D possibly matching TRBD2 (5 bases). The CDR3 is made up of 16 amino acids. V lost 4 bases, J lost 4 bases, and 17 bases lay in between. CDR1 and CDR2 from the germline V gene are MNHEY and SMNVEV (reference sequence). CDR3 sequence reads: CASSSSIQRLYNEQFF. CDR3 coding DNA: TGTGCCAGCAGTTCGTCAATCCAGCGGCTTTACAATGAGCAGTTCTTC.

Turning to this clonotype: A much larger clone sits a single nucleotide away, making a read error possible. The rearrangement joins TRBV6-1 to TRBJ2-3, with 7 bases aligning to TRBD1. Germline V gene data show CDR1 as MNHNS and CDR2 as SASEGT. CDR3 size: 16 residues. V gave up 2 bases and J gave up 7 bases; unmatched junction bases: 12. This CDR3 is CASSESLTGELYTQYF. The CDR3 coding sequence is TGTGCCAGCAGTGAAAGTCTCACAGGGGAGTTATATACGCAGTATTTT.

This chain joins TRBV10-3 and TRBJ2-5; D ambiguous. CDR3 size: 16 residues. V shed 0 bases and J shed 1 base, with 12 bases lying between them. Germline values: CDR1 ENHRY, CDR2 SYGVKD. DNA for the CDR3: TGTGCCATCAGTGAGTCGATGGCGGCAGTCCAAGAGACCCAGTACTTC. Translating it yields CAISESMAAVQETQYF.

In this sample, this clonotype turned up many times. The chain has TRBV2 and TRBJ1-5; D is unresolved. Trimming took off 6 bases at V and 2 bases at J, with 8 bases between the two ends. The CDR3 contains 13 residues. Germline CDR1 SNHLY, CDR2 FYNNEI. CDR3 sequence (DNA): TGTGCCAGCAGAGGTGAGGGCAATCAGCCCCAGCATTTT. It codes for CASRGEGNQPQHF.

The chain uses TRBV10-3 and TRBJ2-1; TRBD2 matches 7 bases. V shed 6 bases and J 1 base; nucleotides not matched to a gene: 9. Per germline, CDR1 ENHRY and CDR2 SYGVKD. The CDR3 is made up of 16 amino acids. As DNA, the CDR3 is TGTGCCATCAGGGGGACCCCTAGCGGATCCTACAATGAGCAGTTCTTC. Translating it yields CAIRGTPSGSYNEQFF.

This clonotype was recorded at least ten times. The chain uses TRBV4-3 and TRBJ2-7; D is uncertain. Germline CDR1 reads LGHNA; CDR2 reads YSLEER. The CDR3 is 13 amino acids. Trimming took 0 bases from V and 3 from J, leaving 6 bases between them. CDR3 bases: TGCGCCAGCAGCCAAGATCCCCGCTACGAGCAGTACTTC. Protein product: CASSQDPRYEQYF.

As regards this clonotype: With a much larger clone just one base away, this may be a read error. V and J are TRBV27 and TRBJ1-1; D unresolved. Deletions cut 5 bases from V and 1 base from J, with 14 bases between. Germline V gene lookup returns CDR1 MNHEY and CDR2 SMNVEV (reference sequence). The CDR3 contains 15 residues. The CDR3 spells CASSEAPSRNTEAFF. The CDR3 nucleotides read TGTGCCAGCAGTGAAGCCCCGTCAAGGAACACTGAAGCTTTCTTT.

This clonotype showed up many times. The J gene is TRBJ2-7, the V gene TRBV7-9, with unresolved D. This CDR3 is 14 amino acids long. V gave up 1 base and J gave up 3 bases, with 10 bases separating them. The germline gives CDR1 SEHNR, CDR2 FQNEAQ (reference sequence). The CDR3 nucleotides are TGTGCCAGCAGCTTAGTGGGCAGATACTACGAGCAGTACTTC. Translated: CASSLVGRYYEQYF.

The chain links TRBV6-2 or TRBV6-3 to TRBJ1-1; no firm D call. Per the germline V gene, CDR1 is MNHEY and CDR2 is SVGEGT. With 6 bases removed from V and 0 bases from J, the gap between germline ends came to 14 bases. The CDR3 runs to 15 residues. CDR3 loop: CASRATNALNTEAFF. CDR3 nucleotide sequence: TGTGCCAGCAGAGCGACTAACGCATTGAACACTGAAGCTTTCTTT.

The chain combines TRBV5-6 with TRBJ2-7, with 10 bases fitting TRBD1. The length of the CDR3 is 16 residues. Germline values: CDR1 SGHDT, CDR2 YYEEEE. Trimming took 2 bases from V and 4 from J; bases not matched to a gene: 9. CDR3 protein: CASSLYGQGVLYEQYF. In nucleotides, the CDR3 is TGTGCCAGCAGCTTATACGGACAGGGGGTTCTTTACGAGCAGTACTTC.

This clonotype was counted only a few times. This chain joins TRBV4-2 and TRBJ1-4, with TRBD1 matching 7 bases. This CDR3 contains 15 residues. V gave up 7 bases and J gave up 7 bases; unmatched junction bases: 12. Germline V lookup: CDR1 LGHNA, CDR2 YNFKEQ. As DNA, the CDR3 is TGTGCCAGCACCCTGACAGGGTCTTTTGGTGAAAAACTGTTTTTT. It yields the protein CASTLTGSFGEKLFF.

This clonotype was seen more than once but under ten times. The chain combines TRBV20-1 with TRBJ2-1; 12 bases line up with TRBD2. CDR1 is DFQATT, CDR2 SNEGSKA, per germline (reference sequence). The ends lost 6 bases at V and 0 bases at J; junction bases unmatched: 12. This CDR3 comprises 18 residues. CDR3 in amino acids: CSAPTSGRSIGSYNEQFF. In DNA form, the CDR3 reads TGCAGTGCCCCGACTAGCGGGAGAAGTATCGGCTCCTACAATGAGCAGTTCTTC.

Notes on this clonotype: A single base separates this from a much larger clone, so it may be a read error. This chain links TRBV20-1 with TRBJ2-1; 8 positions match TRBD2. Germline-derived CDR1 and CDR2 are DFQATT and SNEGSKA (reference sequence). CDR3 size: 14 residues. Germline trimming cut 5 bases from V and 6 bases from J; bases unmatched to any gene: 9. The CDR3: CSAQHPGLGNEQFF. The CDR3 DNA is TGCAGTGCTCAGCACCCGGGACTAGGCAATGAGCAGTTCTTC.

This clonotype has at least ten counts. The chain uses TRBV6-1 and TRBJ1-5; 7 nucleotides line up with TRBD1. Germline V gene sequence: CDR1 MNHNS, CDR2 SASEGT. The trim removed 6 bases at V and 2 bases at J, leaving 10 bases unmatched. The CDR3 totals 16 residues. The CDR3 here is CASSQQGIAGNQPQHF. The CDR3 coding sequence is TGTGCCAGCAGCCAACAGGGGATAGCGGGCAATCAGCCCCAGCATTTT.